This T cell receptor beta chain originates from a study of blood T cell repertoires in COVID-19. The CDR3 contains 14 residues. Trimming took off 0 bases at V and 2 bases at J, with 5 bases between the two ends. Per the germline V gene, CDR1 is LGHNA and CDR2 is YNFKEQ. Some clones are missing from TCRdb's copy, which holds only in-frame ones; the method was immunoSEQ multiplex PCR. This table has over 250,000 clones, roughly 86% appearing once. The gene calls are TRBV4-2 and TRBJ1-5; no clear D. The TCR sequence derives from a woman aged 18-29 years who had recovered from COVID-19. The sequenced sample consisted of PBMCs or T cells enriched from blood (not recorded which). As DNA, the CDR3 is TGTGCCAGCAGCCAAGACGGGGGCAATCAGCCCCAGCATTTT. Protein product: CASSQDGGNQPQHF.